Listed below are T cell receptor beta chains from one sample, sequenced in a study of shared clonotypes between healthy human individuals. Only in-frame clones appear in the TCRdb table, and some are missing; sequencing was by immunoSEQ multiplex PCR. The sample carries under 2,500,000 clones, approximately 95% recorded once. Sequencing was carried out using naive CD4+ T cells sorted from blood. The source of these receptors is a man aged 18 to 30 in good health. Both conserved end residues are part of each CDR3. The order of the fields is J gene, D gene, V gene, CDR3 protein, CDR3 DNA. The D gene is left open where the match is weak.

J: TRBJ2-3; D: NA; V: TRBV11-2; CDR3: CASSLVNTDTQYF; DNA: TGTGCCAGCAGCTTAGTCAACACAGATACGCAGTATTTT
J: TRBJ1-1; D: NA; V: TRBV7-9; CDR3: CASSLETAEAFF; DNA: TGTGCCAGCAGCTTAGAAACAGCTGAAGCTTTCTTT
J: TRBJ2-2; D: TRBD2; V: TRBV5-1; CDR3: CFLAVNTGELFF; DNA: TGTTTTCTAGCGGTGAACACCGGGGAGCTGTTTTTT
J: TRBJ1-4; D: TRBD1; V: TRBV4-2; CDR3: CASSQALGQGNEKLFF; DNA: TGTGCCAGCAGCCAAGCTTTAGGACAGGGCAATGAAAAACTGTTTTTT
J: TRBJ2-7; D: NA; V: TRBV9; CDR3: CASSVYEQYF; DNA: TGTGCCAGCAGCGTGTACGAGCAGTACTTC
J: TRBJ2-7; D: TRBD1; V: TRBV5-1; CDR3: CASSLETGPYEQYF; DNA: TGCGCCAGCAGCTTGGAGACAGGGCCCTACGAGCAGTACTTC
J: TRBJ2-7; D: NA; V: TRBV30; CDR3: CAWSPAYEQYF; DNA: TGTGCCTGGAGTCCTGCCTACGAGCAGTACTTC
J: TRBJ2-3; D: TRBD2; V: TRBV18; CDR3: CASSPDQAGTQYF; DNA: TGTGCCAGCTCACCCGATCAAGCGGGAACGCAGTATTTT
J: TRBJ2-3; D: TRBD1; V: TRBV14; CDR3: CASSQDVRTGWETDTQYF; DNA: TGTGCCAGCAGCCAAGATGTACGGACAGGGTGGGAGACAGATACGCAGTATTTT
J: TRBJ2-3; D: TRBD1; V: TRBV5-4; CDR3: CASSAGGSTDTQYF; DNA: TGTGCCAGCAGCGCAGGGGGAAGCACAGATACGCAGTATTTT
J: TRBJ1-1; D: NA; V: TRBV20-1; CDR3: CSAREVPEAFF; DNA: TGCAGTGCTAGAGAGGTGCCTGAAGCTTTCTTT
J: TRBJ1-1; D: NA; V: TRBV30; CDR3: CAWSVRGSVNTEAFF; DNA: TGTGCCTGGAGTGTACGGGGGTCTGTGAACACTGAAGCTTTCTTT
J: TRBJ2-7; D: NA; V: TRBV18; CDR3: CASSPGGYEQYF; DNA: TGTGCCAGCTCACCTGGGGGGTACGAGCAGTACTTC